This T cell receptor beta chain is drawn from a study of blood T cell repertoires in COVID-19. Across the study: Researchers got acute and convalescent COVID-19 samples from the United States, Italy and Spain.

Germline CDR1 is MDHEN and CDR2 is SYDVKM. This CDR3 is built from 15 residues. Trimming cost V 5 bases and J 7 bases; bases outside gene matches: 9. Sequencing was performed with immunoSEQ multiplex PCR; in TCRdb, only in-frame clones are kept and a portion is missing. The sample yields more than 200,000 clones, around 86% seen once. Sequencing input: peripheral blood. The sequence was collected from a woman aged 55 to 70 with COVID-19, enrolled during active disease. This rearrangement joins TRBV28 to TRBJ1-4; TRBD1 matches 8 bases. The CDR3 is CASSISTGVSEKLFF. CDR3 coding DNA: TGTGCCAGCAGTATTTCGACAGGGGTTAGTGAAAAACTGTTTTTT.